This T cell receptor (beta chain) was recorded in a study of type 1 regulatory T cells. Germline V lookup: CDR1 MNHNS, CDR2 SASEGT. The V end lost 6 bases, the J end lost 1 base, and 12 bases lay between the germline ends. The CDR3 is 14 residues long. MiXCR was run by TCRdb on the reads, yielding one entry per CDR3 protein. The sample has 60,000 to 80,000 distinct CDR3 sequences, around 57% seen once; the top ten hold 7.6%. T-allo10 cells from the graft donor were described as anergic, host-alloantigen-specific, and alloantigen-specific suppressors. In this sample, this clonotype turned up a few times. As yet, its antigen is unknown.

Input material: cultured T cells, either the whole culture or a sorted T cell fraction (not recorded which). The subset denotes: Tr1-enriched cell product generated in vitro against host alloantigens. This TCR derives from a human donor in good health. The chain recombines TRBV6-1 with TRBJ1-1; D is perhaps TRBD1 (6 bases). CDR3 amino acids: CASRDRASNTEAFF. CDR3 nucleotides: TGTGCCAGCAGGGACAGAGCATCGAACACTGAAGCTTTCTTT.